The sequence of this T cell receptor (beta chain) was determined in a study of siplizumab effects on memory and regulatory T cells. Generated by immunoSEQ multiplex PCR, the TCRdb table keeps only in-frame clones and is missing some. The sample consists of about 26,000 clones, about 79% of them appearing once. The CDR3 has 14 amino acids. The germline CDR1 and CDR2 sequences are LNHDA and SQIVND (reference sequence). V lost 11 bases to trimming and J lost 8 bases, with 24 bases between them. The source material was memory CD4+ T cells sorted from blood. This sequence joins TRBV19 and TRBJ1-1; TRBD1 might be the D (6 bases). The sequence was obtained from a human donor in good health. The DNA of the CDR3 is TGTGCCGCGTCCCGGGACATTCTTCGAGCCGAAGCTTTCTTT. It yields the protein CAASRDILRAEAFF.